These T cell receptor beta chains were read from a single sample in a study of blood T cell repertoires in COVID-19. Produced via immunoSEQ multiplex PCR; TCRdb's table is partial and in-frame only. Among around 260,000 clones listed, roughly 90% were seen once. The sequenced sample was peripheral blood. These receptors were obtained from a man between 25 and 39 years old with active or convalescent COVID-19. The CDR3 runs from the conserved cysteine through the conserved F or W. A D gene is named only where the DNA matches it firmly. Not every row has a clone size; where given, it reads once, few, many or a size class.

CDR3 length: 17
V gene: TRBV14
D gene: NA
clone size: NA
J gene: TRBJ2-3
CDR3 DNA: TGTGCCAGCAGCCAAGAGGAATTCTTCAGGGGTGCTGATACGCAGTATTTT
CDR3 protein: CASSQEEFFRGADTQYF

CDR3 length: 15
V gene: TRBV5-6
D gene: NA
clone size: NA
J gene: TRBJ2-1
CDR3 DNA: TGTGCCAGCAGCTCTCGATACCAACCGGACAATGAGCAGTTCTTC
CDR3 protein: CASSSRYQPDNEQFF

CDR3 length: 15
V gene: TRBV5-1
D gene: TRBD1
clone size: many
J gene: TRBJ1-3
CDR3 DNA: TGCGCCAGCAGCATTACAGGGGACTCTGGAAACACCATATATTTT
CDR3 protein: CASSITGDSGNTIYF

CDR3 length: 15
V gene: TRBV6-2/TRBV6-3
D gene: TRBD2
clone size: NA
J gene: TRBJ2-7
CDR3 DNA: TGTGCCAGCAGCCTTAGCGGGGGCCTCGGAAACGAGCAGTACTTC
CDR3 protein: CASSLSGGLGNEQYF

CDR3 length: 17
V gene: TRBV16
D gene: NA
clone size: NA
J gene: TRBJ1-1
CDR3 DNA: TGTGCCAGCAGCCCTATTCTCCGTGGGGGCATGAACACTGAAGCTTTCTTT
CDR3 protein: CASSPILRGGMNTEAFF

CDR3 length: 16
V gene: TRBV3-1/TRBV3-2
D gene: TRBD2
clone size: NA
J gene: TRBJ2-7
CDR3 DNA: TGTGCCAGCAGCCAAGGGTCTAGCGGGGGGGGATACGAGCAGTACTTC
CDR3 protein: CASSQGSSGGGYEQYF

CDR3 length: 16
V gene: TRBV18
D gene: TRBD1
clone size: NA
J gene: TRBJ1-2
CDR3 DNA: TGTGCCAGCTCACCGGGATCCGGGACAGGGCAGGGTGGCTACACCTTC
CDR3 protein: CASSPGSGTGQGGYTF

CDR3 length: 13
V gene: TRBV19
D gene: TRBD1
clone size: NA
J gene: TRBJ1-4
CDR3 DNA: TGTGCCACCGGGGACAGGGTCTGGGAAAAACTGTTTTTT
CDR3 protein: CATGDRVWEKLFF

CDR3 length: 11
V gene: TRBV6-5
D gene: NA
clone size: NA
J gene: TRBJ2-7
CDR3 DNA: TGTGCCAGCAGAGCCGGCTACGAGCAGTACTTC
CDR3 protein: CASRAGYEQYF

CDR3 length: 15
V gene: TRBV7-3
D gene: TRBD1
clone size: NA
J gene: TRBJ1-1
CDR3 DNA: TGTGCCAGCAGCCCGAGAGGGGGCATGAACACTGAAGCTTTCTTT
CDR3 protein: CASSPRGGMNTEAFF

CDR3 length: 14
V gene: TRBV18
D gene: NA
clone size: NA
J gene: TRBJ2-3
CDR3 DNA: TGTGCCAGCTCACCGCCTAGCGCCATAGATACGCAGTATTTT
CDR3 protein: CASSPPSAIDTQYF

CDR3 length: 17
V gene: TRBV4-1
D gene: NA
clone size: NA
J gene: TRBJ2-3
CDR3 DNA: TGCGCCAGCAGCCAAGATTCCCCGTCCCGTCGAGTAGATACGCAGTATTTT
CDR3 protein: CASSQDSPSRRVDTQYF

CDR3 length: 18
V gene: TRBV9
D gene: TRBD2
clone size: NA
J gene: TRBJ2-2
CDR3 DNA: TGTGCCAGCAGCTTCTCGCGACTAGCGGGGGGTAACACCGGGGAGCTGTTTTTT
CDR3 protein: CASSFSRLAGGNTGELFF

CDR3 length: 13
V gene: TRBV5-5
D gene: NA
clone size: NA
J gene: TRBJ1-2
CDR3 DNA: TGTGCCAGCAGCGGCGGAGATTTCTATGGCTACACCTTC
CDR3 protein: CASSGGDFYGYTF

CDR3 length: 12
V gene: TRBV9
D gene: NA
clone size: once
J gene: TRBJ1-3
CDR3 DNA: TGTGCCAGCAGCGCCAGTGGAAACACCATATATTTT
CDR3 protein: CASSASGNTIYF

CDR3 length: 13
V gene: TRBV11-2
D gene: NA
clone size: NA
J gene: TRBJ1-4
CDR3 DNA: TGTGCCAGCAGCCAGCGGTTAAATGAAAAACTGTTTTTT
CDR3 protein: CASSQRLNEKLFF

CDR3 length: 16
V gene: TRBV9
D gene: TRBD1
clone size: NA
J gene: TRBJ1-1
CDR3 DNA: TGTGCCAGCAGCGTACCGCGACAGGGTTTCGACACTGAAGCTTTCTTT
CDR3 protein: CASSVPRQGFDTEAFF

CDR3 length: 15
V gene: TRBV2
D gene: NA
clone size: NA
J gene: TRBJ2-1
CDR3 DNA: TGTGCCAGCAGTGATACAGGGAGTTCCTACAATGAGCAGTTCTTC
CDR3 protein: CASSDTGSSYNEQFF

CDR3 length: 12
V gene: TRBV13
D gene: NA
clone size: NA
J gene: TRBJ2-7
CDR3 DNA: TGTGCCAGCAGCCTCGCGGGTAACGAGCAGTACTTC
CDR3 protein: CASSLAGNEQYF

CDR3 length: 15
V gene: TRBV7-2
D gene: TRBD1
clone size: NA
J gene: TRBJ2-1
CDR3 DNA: TGTGCCAGCAGCAGCAGGGGGCTAGGATCTGATGAGCAGTTCTTC
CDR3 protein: CASSSRGLGSDEQFF

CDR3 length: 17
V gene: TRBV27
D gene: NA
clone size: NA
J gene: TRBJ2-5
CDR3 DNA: TGTGCCAGCAGTCCCCCATCAGGTACCCCTTTACAAGAGACCCAGTACTTC
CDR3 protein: CASSPPSGTPLQETQYF

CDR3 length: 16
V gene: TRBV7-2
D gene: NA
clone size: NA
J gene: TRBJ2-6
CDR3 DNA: TGTGCCAGCAGCCTAACAGGAGGGGTAGGGGCCAACGTCCTGACTTTC
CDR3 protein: CASSLTGGVGANVLTF

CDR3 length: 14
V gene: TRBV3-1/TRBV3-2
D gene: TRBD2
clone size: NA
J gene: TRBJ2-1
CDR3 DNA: TGTGCCAGCAGCCAAGATCGGGGGGTCGATGAGCAGTTCTTC
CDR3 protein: CASSQDRGVDEQFF

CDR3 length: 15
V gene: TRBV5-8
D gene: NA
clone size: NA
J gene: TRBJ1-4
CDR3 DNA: TGTGCCAGCAGCTTTTCCCCAGGGCGGTATGAAAAACTGTTTTTT
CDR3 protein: CASSFSPGRYEKLFF

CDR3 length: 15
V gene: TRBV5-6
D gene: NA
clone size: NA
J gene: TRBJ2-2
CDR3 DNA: TGTGCCAGCAGCACACCAGGGACGAACACCGGGGAGCTGTTTTTT
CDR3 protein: CASSTPGTNTGELFF

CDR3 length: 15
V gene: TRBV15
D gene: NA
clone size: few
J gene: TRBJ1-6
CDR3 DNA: TGTGCCACCAGGGAAGCGGGCTTCACGGGGTCACCCCTCCACTTT
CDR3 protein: CATREAGFTGSPLHF

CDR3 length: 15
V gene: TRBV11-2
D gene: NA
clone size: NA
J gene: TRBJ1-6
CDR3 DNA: TGTGCCAGCAGCTTTACTGGACAGCAGAATTCACCCCTCCACTTT
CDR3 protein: CASSFTGQQNSPLHF

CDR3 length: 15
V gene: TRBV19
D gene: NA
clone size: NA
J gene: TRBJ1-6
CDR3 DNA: TGTGCCAGTAGGCAGGGCAGCTCCTATAATTCACCCCTCCACTTT
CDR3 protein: CASRQGSSYNSPLHF

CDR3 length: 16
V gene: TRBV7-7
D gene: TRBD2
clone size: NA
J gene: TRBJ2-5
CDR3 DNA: TGTGCCAGCAGCTTAGCGGGACTAGGCGGGCGGGAGACCCAGTACTTC
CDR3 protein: CASSLAGLGGRETQYF

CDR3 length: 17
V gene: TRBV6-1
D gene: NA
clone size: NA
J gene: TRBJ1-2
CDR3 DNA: TGTGCCAGCAGTGAATCGAGGTCTTCGACTACTACTAATGGCTACACCTTC
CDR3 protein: CASSESRSSTTTNGYTF

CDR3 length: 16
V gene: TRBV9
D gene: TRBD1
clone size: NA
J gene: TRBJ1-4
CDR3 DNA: TGTGCCAGCAGCGCCCCCCGGACAGGGTCCGTTGAAAAACTGTTTTTT
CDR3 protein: CASSAPRTGSVEKLFF

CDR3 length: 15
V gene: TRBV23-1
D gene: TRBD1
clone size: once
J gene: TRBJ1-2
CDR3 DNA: TGCGCCAGCAGTCCACAACAGGGGGCAGGGTATGGCTACACCTTC
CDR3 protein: CASSPQQGAGYGYTF

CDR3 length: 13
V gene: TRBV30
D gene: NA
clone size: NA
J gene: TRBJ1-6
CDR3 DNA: TGTGCCTGGGAACCTGGGGGGAATTCACCCCTCCACTTT
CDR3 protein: CAWEPGGNSPLHF

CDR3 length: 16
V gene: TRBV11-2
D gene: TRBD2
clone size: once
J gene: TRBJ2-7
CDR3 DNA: TGTGCCAGCAGCGGCGGGACTAGCGGGGGAAAGTACGAGCAGTACTTC
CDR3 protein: CASSGGTSGGKYEQYF

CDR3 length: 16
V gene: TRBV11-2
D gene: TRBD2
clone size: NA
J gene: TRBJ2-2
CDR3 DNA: TGTGCCAGCAGCTTGGGACTAGCGGGGTACACCGGGGAGCTGTTTTTT
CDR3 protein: CASSLGLAGYTGELFF

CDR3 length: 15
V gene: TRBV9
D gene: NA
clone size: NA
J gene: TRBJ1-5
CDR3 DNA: TGTGCCAGCAGCGTAGGATGGGGAGGCAATCAGCCCCAGCATTTT
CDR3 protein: CASSVGWGGNQPQHF

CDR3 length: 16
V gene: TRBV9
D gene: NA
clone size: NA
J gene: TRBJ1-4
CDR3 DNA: TGTGCCAGCAGCGTAACAGCCGACATTTCTAATGAAAAACTGTTTTTT
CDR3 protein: CASSVTADISNEKLFF

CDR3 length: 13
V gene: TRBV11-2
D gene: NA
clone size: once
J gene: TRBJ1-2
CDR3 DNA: TGTGCCAGCAGCTCCGCGGCTCTCTACGGCTACACCTTC
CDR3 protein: CASSSAALYGYTF

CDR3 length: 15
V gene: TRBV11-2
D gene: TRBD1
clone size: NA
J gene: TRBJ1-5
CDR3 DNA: TGTGCCAGCAGCTTAGGACAGGGGGCGAATCAGCCCCAGCATTTT
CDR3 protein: CASSLGQGANQPQHF

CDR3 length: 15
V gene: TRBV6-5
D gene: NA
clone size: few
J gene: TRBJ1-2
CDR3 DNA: TGTGCCAGCAGAAATTTCGGCACAACGAGCGATGGCTACACCTTC
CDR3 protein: CASRNFGTTSDGYTF

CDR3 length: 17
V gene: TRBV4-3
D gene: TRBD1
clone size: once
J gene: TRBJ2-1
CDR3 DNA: TGCGCCAGCAGCCACCATTCATGGGACAGGGTTATCAATGAGCAGTTCTTC
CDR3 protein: CASSHHSWDRVINEQFF